This T cell receptor beta chain came from a study of blood T cell repertoires in COVID-19. This clone was detected only once. Between the trimmed V and J ends, which lost 1 base and 5 bases, there was a span of 8 bases. CDR3 length equals 13 residues. In germline, CDR1 is SQVTM, CDR2 ANQGSEA. Only in-frame clones appear in the TCRdb table, and some are missing; sequencing was by immunoSEQ multiplex PCR. The sample lists about 59,000 clones, less than 85% seen once, with more than 9.5% in the top ten. The V call is TRBV29-1, the J call TRBJ1-4; no reliable D call. The receptor was isolated from a human donor in a cohort sampled during active COVID-19. Source material: peripheral blood. The CDR3 spells CSVEGTGNEKLFF. The CDR3 bases are TGCAGCGTTGAAGGGACGGGGAATGAAAAACTGTTTTTT.